The 15 T cell receptor beta chains below all came from one sample that was sequenced in a study of blood T cell repertoires in COVID-19. Profiling relied on immunoSEQ multiplex PCR, and the TCRdb table lists in-frame clones only, not all of them. The profile shows tens of thousands of clones, about 85% of them singletons. Sample: peripheral blood. The receptors shown here come from a man aged 80 or over with acute or convalescent COVID-19.

V usage is TRBV6-6 and J usage is TRBJ2-1; 9 nucleotides match TRBD2. From germline, CDR1 is MNHNY and CDR2 SVGAGI (reference sequence). V dropped 6 bases and J dropped 5; count of bases not matched to a gene: 8. The CDR3 extends over 15 amino acids. CDR3 sequence (DNA): TGTGCCAGCAGCCCAACGACTAGCGGTCACAATGAGCAGTTCTTC. Its translation: CASSPTTSGHNEQFF.

This chain uses TRBV5-1 with TRBJ2-1, with D possibly matching TRBD1 (6 bases). The CDR3 length is 14 residues. Germline CDR1 and CDR2: SGHRS and YFSETQ. V lost 0 bases and J 9 bases, leaving 13 bases between the germline ends. The CDR3 coding sequence is TGCGCCAGCAGCTTGGGGACAGCCAGCCCTGAGCAGTTCTTC. This translates into CASSLGTASPEQFF.

The chain joins TRBV5-1 to TRBJ1-2, with TRBD1 matching over 7 bases. V shed 0 bases and J 4 bases; nucleotides not matched to a gene: 6. The CDR3 consists of 15 residues. Germline V gives CDR1 SGHRS, CDR2 YFSETQ. In DNA, the CDR3 is TGCGCCAGCAGCTTGGCGGGGGACAGACCCTATGGCTACACCTTC. This gives the protein CASSLAGDRPYGYTF.

This clone turned up a few times. Written as DNA, the CDR3 is TGTGCCAGCAGCTTAGGGTCGGGAAACACCGGGGAGCTGTTTTTT. This translates into CASSLGSGNTGELFF. The V call is TRBV7-8, the J call TRBJ2-2; the D gene is possibly TRBD2 (5 bases). Germline V gene sequence: CDR1 SGHVS, CDR2 FQNEAQ. This CDR3 region has 15 residues. V lost 1 base and J 2 bases, leaving 8 bases between the germline ends.

CDR3 residues: CASSSPGTSSHEQFF. The CDR3 DNA reads as TGTGCCAGCAGTTCCCCCGGGACTAGTAGCCATGAGCAGTTCTTC. The chain joins TRBV27 to TRBJ2-1; 8 bases align to TRBD2. V lost 4 bases to trimming and J lost 8 bases; unmatched junction nucleotides: 10. The CDR3 runs to 15 residues. Looked up from germline, CDR1 is MNHEY and CDR2 is SMNVEV (reference sequence).

This chain links TRBV19 with TRBJ2-2; 7 bases align to TRBD2. Germline CDR1 and CDR2: LNHDA and SQIVND (reference sequence). J lost 7 bases, V lost 7 bases, and 18 bases had no gene match. The CDR3 has 17 amino acids. In nucleotides, the CDR3 is TGTGCCAGTAAACCCTCTGGACTGAGCGGGACGGGCGGGGAGCTGTTTTTT. Its protein product is CASKPSGLSGTGGELFF.

The J gene is TRBJ2-7, the V gene TRBV18, with TRBD2 as a possible D gene (5 bases). CDR1 is KGHSH, CDR2 LQKENI, per germline. Trimming cost V 1 base and J 0 bases, with 7 bases left between them. This CDR3 region has 14 residues. This CDR3 is CASSPRAGSYEQYF. The DNA of the CDR3 is TGTGCCAGCTCACCACGGGCGGGCTCCTACGAGCAGTACTTC.

This clone has only one observation. This chain uses TRBV5-8 with TRBJ1-2, with TRBD1 matching over 7 bases. Looked up from germline, CDR1 is SGHTS and CDR2 is YDEGEE. The CDR3 sequence is 15 residues long. V lost 4 bases, J lost 0 bases, and 6 bases stayed unmatched. The CDR3 sequence is CASSTRDRANYGYTF. As DNA, the CDR3 is TGTGCCAGCAGCACGAGGGACAGAGCTAACTATGGCTACACCTTC.

The rearrangement links TRBV30 to TRBJ1-5, with D perhaps matching TRBD1 (5 bases). Germline V gene sequence: CDR1 GTSNPN, CDR2 SVGIG (reference sequence). V was pared by 1 base and J by 11 bases, with 9 bases between. This CDR3 has 11 residues. CDR3 sequence: CAWSGGGAQHF. CDR3 bases: TGTGCCTGGAGTGGCGGGGGGGCCCAGCATTTT.

The DNA for the CDR3 is TGTGCCAGCTCGAGTGACTTGAACACTGAAGCTTTCTTT. It encodes CASSSDLNTEAFF. The chain links TRBV18 to TRBJ1-1; D remains unclear. The V gene lost 6 bases and the J gene lost 0 bases, with 8 bases spanning the gap. Germline V gene data show CDR1 as KGHSH and CDR2 as LQKENI. The CDR3 is made up of 13 amino acids.

This chain uses TRBV30 with TRBJ2-7; TRBD1 is a possible D gene (7 bases). The CDR3 contains 13 residues. Between the trimmed V and J ends, which lost 1 base and 7 bases, there was a span of 14 bases. Germline V gives CDR1 GTSNPN, CDR2 SVGIG (reference sequence). CDR3 DNA: TGTGCCTGGAGTGGCCCCAGGGGGAGGGAGCAGTACTTC. It encodes CAWSGPRGREQYF.

Only one count was recorded for this clone. This sequence joins TRBV15 and TRBJ2-1; 10 nucleotides agree with TRBD2. Germline V gene data show CDR1 as LNHNV and CDR2 as YYDKDF (reference sequence). The CDR3 covers 17 residues. V lost 0 bases to trimming and J lost 9 bases; unmatched junction nucleotides: 11. This CDR3 reads CATSRDKVGSGRGEQFF. CDR3 nucleotides: TGTGCCACCAGCAGAGATAAAGTCGGGAGCGGGAGGGGTGAGCAGTTCTTC.

This chain connects TRBV4-1 to TRBJ1-4; 8 nucleotides agree with TRBD1. The junction had 8 bases not matched to a gene; V was cut back by 0 bases and J by 2 bases. There are 18 residues in the CDR3. CDR1 is MGHRA and CDR2 is YSYEKL in the germline V gene. The CDR3, as DNA: TGCGCCAGCAGCCAAGATCCCGTTAGACAGGGGACTAATGAAAAACTGTTTTTT. It encodes CASSQDPVRQGTNEKLFF.

The rearrangement joins TRBV2 to TRBJ1-1, with D possibly being TRBD1 (6 bases). This CDR3 comprises 15 residues. V was cut by 11 bases and J by 0 bases, with 19 bases left in between. CDR1 SNHLY and CDR2 FYNNEI come from the germline V gene. The CDR3 coding sequence is TGTGCCGGGCGGCGAACAGGGAAGATGAACACTGAAGCTTTCTTT. It yields the protein CAGRRTGKMNTEAFF.

J is TRBJ1-4 and V is TRBV19; D might be TRBD1 (6 bases). V lost 7 bases and J 1 base, leaving 10 bases between the germline ends. Germline CDR1 is LNHDA and CDR2 is SQIVND (reference sequence). The CDR3 contains 14 residues. This CDR3 reads CASTHRVTNEKLFF. The CDR3 coding sequence is TGTGCCAGTACCCACAGGGTAACTAATGAAAAACTGTTTTTT.